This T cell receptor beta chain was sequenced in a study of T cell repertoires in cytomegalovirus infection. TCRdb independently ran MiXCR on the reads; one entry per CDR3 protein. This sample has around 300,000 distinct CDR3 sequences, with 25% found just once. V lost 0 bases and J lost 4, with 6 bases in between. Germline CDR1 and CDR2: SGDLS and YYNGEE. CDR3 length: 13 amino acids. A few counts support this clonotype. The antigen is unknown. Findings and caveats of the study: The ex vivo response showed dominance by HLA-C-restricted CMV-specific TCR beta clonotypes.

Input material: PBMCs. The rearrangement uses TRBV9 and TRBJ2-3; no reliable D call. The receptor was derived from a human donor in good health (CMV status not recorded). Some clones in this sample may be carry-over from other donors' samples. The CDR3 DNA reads TGTGCCAGCAGCGTAGCCAGCCCAGATACGCAGTATTTT. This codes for CASSVASPDTQYF.